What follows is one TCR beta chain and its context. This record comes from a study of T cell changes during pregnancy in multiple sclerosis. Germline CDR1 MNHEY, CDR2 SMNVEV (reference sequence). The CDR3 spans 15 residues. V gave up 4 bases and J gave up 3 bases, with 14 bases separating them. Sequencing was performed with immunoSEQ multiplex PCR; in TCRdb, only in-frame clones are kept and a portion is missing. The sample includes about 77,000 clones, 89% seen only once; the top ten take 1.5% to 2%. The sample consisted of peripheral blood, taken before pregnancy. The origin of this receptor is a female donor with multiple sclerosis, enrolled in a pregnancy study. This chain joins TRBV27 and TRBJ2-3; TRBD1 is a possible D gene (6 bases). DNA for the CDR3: TGTGCCAGCAGTTCCCCCCAGGGGAGAACAGATACGCAGTATTTT. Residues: CASSSPQGRTDTQYF.